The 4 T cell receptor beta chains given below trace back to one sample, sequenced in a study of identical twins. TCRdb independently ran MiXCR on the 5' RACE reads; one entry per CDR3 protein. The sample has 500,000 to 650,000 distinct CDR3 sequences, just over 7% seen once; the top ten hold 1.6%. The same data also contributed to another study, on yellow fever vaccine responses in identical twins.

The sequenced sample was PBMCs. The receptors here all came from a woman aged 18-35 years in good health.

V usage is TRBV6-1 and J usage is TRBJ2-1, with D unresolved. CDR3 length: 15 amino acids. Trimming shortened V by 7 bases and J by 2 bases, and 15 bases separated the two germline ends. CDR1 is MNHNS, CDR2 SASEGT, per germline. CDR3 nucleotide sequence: TGTGCCAGCACCAAAACTCTGCCTCCCTACAATGAGCAGTTCTTC. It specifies CASTKTLPPYNEQFF.

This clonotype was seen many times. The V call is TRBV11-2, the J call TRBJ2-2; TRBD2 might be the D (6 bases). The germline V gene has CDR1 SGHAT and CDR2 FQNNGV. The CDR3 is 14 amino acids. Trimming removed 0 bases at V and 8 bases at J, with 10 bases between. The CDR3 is CASSLELAGGELFF. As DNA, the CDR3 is TGTGCCAGCAGCTTAGAGTTGGCGGGGGGGGAGCTGTTTTTT. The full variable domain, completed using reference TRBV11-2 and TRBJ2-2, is EAGVAQSPRYKIIEKRQSVAFWCNPISGHATLYWYQQILGQGPKLLIQFQNNGVVDDSQLPKDRFSAERLKGVDSTLKIQPAKLEDSAVYLCASSLELAGGELFFGEGSRLTVL.

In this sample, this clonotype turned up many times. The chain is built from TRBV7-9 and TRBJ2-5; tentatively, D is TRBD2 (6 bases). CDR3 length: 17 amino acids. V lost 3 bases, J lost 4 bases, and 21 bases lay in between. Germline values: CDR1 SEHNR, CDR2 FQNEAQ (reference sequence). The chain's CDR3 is CASSLDPTSWVGETQYF. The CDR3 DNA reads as TGTGCCAGCAGCTTGGATCCGACTAGTTGGGTAGGAGAGACCCAGTACTTC.

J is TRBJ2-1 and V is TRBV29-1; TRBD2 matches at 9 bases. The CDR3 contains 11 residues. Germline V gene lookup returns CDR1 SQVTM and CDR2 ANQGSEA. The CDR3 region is CCGLANNEQFF. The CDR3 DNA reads TGCTGCGGACTAGCGAACAATGAGCAGTTCTTC.